This TCR beta chain was identified during a study of radiotherapy plus CTLA-4 blockade in lung cancer. Turning to the study itself: Objective responses were documented in 15% to 20% of patients, with disease control in 25% to 35%. General study results and limits: Peripheral blood showed expansion of tumor-derived TCR clones after radiotherapy and ipilimumab. Early shifts in blood T cell clones, with interferon-beta, reportedly predicted response best.

As regards this clone: As yet, its antigen is unknown.

The method was immunoSEQ multiplex PCR; TCRdb's version includes in-frame clones alone and lacks a portion of them. This table holds around 85,000 clones, 75% to 90% found once. Sequencing used peripheral blood, obtained from a patient treated with radiotherapy plus ipilimumab. This clonotype was obtained from a human donor with non-small cell lung cancer who had a partial response to radiotherapy plus ipilimumab.

As DNA, the CDR3 is TGTGCCAGCAGCAACCGGCCAGGGGCCCCGTTCTACAATGAGCAGTTCTTC. This sequence encodes CASSNRPGAPFYNEQFF. This chain uses TRBV21-1 with TRBJ2-1; the table's D call, TRBD1, was not checked against the DNA. TRBV21-1 is listed as a pseudogene. The CDR3 spans 17 residues.